This TCR beta chain was observed in a study of beta chain features in type 1 diabetes (dated by TCRdb to the late 2010s). General notes on the study: Mean age, gender distribution, total cell number and subset yield did not differ between patients and healthy donors. A total of approximately 100,000,000 sorted cells were examined across all samples, and the number of cells per subset was strongly correlated with RNA yield. In the study, recently diagnosed type 1 diabetes patients and matched healthy donors were compared on the TCRB repertoires of their sorted circulating CD4+ T cell subsets. Whereas all 30 or so donors provided naive and central memory subsets, regulatory and stem cell-like memory subsets were isolated from just 8 patients and roughly eight healthy donors. Broad study findings and their caveats: Because cDNA rather than genomic DNA was sequenced, highly expressing activated cells could have been over-represented, although no difference in activation and CD3 levels was found between groups. Shorter templates might be favored by PCR, yet because patient and control samples were amplified and corrected together, any such skew would affect both groups equally. Because the HLA sub-analyses included only small numbers of individuals, any influence of HLA type on TCRB rearrangement was left unresolved. At VDJ recombination sites, type 1 diabetes patients had fewer insertions and more deleted nucleotides, which implies abnormalities in thymic rearrangement. A moderate but significant shortening of TCRB CDR3 length was observed in type 1 diabetes patients in all four CD4+ subsets. Naive, central memory and regulatory TCRB repertoires appeared to be more similar among patients than among healthy donors.

Each donor gave one peripheral blood draw, averaging approximately 0.12 L, which was collected into heparinised tubes. Using a panel that included CD45RO, CCR7, CD25, CD127, CD95 and CD27, naive, central memory, regulatory and stem cell-like memory CD4+ T cells were sorted on a BD FACSAria II. Every sorted population had a purity above 98%. PBMCs were separated immediately by Lymphoprep density gradient centrifugation and were stained directly, without being cultured. Samples were stained and sorted in pairs, with one healthy donor and one patient per experiment, so that batch effects were minimized. The High Capacity cDNA Reverse Transcription Kit was used to reverse transcribe all of the isolated RNA, meaning that expressed TCRB transcripts were what got sequenced. Deep immunoSEQ sequencing was performed on naive, central memory and regulatory T cell samples, with an average of about 4 million total reads per sample. Sorted cells were lysed in RLT buffer, and RNA was extracted using DNase-treated RNeasy Micro or Mini kits according to cell number. Each cell subset was processed on its own to prevent cross-contamination, while patient and healthy donor samples were processed together. Using the immunoSEQ multiplex PCR, TCRB sequences were amplified from cDNA into 87-bp fragments spanning the CDR3 region. Amplicons were sequenced on the Illumina HiSeq platform. From the authors' description of their analysis: PCR bias was computationally corrected using synthetic template baselines, reads within Hamming distance 2 were collapsed, and singletons that could not be merged were discarded. By aligning reads against IMGT, V, D and J genes, CDR3 length, and insertions or deletions at six rearrangement sites were assigned. Within each subset, clonotype counts were normalized to the number of sorted cells before true diversity and Gini coefficients were calculated with the tcR R package. The overlap coefficient, calculated on TCRB nucleotide sequences, was used to quantify repertoire sharing. Out-of-frame TCRB sequences from naive cells were analyzed as a proxy for the pre-selection repertoire. TCRdb retrieved this table from immuneACCESS and kept in-frame rearrangements only. Not all clones are present; in checked studies, unresolved V genes account for under half, and no reason is known for the remainder. V and J calls and clone size are given by that table; D and trimming were obtained from the DNA. The sample records 250,000 to 300,000 clones, roughly a quarter of which are singletons. The ten largest clones capture about 0.012% of the sample.

The CDR3 starts with the cysteine, ends with the phenylalanine, and has 15 residues. Only the CDR3 part of the read is kept: 45 bases, read in frame from the first base. From the germline V gene (reference sequence), CDR1 is SEHNR and CDR2 is FQNEAQ. The junction shows trimming of 1 base on V and 4 bases on J, plus 13 bases between the germline ends. With regard to this clone: Its antigen is still unknown. One base away there is no much larger clone; base qualities are not given. Other DNA sequences within the sample encode an identical CDR3.

Sequencing was carried out using naive CD4+ T cells from blood. This specimen's cell subset or site label, interpreted: true naive CD4+ T cells. The chain links TRBV7-9 with TRBJ1-1; 5 matching bases give a weak D call of TRBD1. The TCR was taken from a woman aged 25 to 45 with type 1 diabetes. Here is the DNA: TGTGCCAGCAGCTTAGAGGGTCAGGGTGGCACTGAAGCTTTCTTT. Translated, this gives CASSLEGQGGTEAFF.